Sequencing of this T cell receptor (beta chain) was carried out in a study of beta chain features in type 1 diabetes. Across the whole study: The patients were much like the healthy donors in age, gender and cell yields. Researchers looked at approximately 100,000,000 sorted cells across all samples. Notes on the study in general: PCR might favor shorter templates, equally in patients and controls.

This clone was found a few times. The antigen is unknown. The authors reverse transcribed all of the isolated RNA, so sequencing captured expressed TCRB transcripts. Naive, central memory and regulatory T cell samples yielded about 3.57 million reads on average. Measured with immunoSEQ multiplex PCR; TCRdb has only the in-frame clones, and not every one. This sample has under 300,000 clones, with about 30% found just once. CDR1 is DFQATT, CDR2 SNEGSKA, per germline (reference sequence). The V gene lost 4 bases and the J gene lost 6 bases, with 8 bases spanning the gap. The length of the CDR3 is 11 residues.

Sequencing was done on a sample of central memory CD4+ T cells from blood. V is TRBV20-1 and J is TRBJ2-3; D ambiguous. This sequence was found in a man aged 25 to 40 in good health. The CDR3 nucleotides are TGCAGTGCTACGCAAAGGGATACGCAGTATTTT. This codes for CSATQRDTQYF.